The next 18 T cell receptor beta chains were all read from a single sample in a study of T cell responses to AZD1222 COVID-19 vaccine. Profiled with immunoSEQ multiplex PCR; TCRdb holds only in-frame clones, not every one. The top ten clones hold less than 8.5% of a sample with several thousand clones, roughly 90% of them seen once. The input for sequencing was peripheral blood, taken 28 days after the second AZD1222 dose. Every receptor here comes from an adult who received the AZD1222 COVID-19 vaccine.

V gene TRBV5-5 combines with J gene TRBJ2-7; tentative D call: TRBD2 (5 bases). There are 15 residues in the CDR3. With 2 bases removed from V and 3 bases from J, the gap between germline ends came to 15 bases. Germline V CDR1 and CDR2: SGHKS, YYEKEE (reference sequence). The CDR3 protein is CASSLEDLGVYEQYF. The CDR3 DNA reads TGTGCCAGCAGCTTAGAGGACCTCGGGGTCTACGAGCAGTACTTC.

This clone was seen once. CDR3 residues: CASSLIAGTEAFF. The CDR3, as DNA: TGTGCCAGCAGCTTGATAGCCGGCACTGAAGCTTTCTTT. The chain joins TRBV11-2 to TRBJ1-1; D remains unclear. V gave up 3 bases and J gave up 4 bases, with 9 bases separating them. The CDR3 runs 13 residues. In germline, CDR1 is SGHAT, CDR2 FQNNGV.

The rearrangement links TRBV19 to TRBJ1-2; 9 bases agree with TRBD1. The CDR3 has 17 amino acids. V shed 4 bases, J shed 1 base, and the junction held 10 bases outside the gene matches. Germline CDR1 reads LNHDA; CDR2 reads SQIVND (reference sequence). The CDR3 DNA sequence: TGTGCCAGTAGTACCCGCGGGACAGGGAGCCGTAACTATGGCTACACCTTC. Its translation is CASSTRGTGSRNYGYTF. The full variable domain, rest sourced from reference TRBV19 and TRBJ1-2, is DGGITQSPKYLFRKEGQNVTLSCEQNLNHDAMYWYRQDPGQGLRLIYYSQIVNDFQKGDIAEGYSVSREKKESFPLTVTSAQKNPTAFYLCASSTRGTGSRNYGYTFGSGTRLTVV.

The table lists this clone with a few counts. V gene TRBV7-9 combines with J gene TRBJ2-1; TRBD2 matches at 11 bases. V lost 5 bases, J lost 7 bases, and 16 bases stayed unmatched. CDR3 length: 18 amino acids. In germline, CDR1 is SEHNR, CDR2 FQNEAQ (reference sequence). As DNA, the CDR3 is TGTGCCAGCAGCGAAGACCCTTTAGCGGGAGGGCCGAGAAATGAGCAGTTCTTC. It codes for CASSEDPLAGGPRNEQFF.

The genes are TRBV29-1 and TRBJ2-2; tentatively, D is TRBD1 (5 bases). Deletions cut 6 bases from V and 1 base from J, with 9 bases between. From germline, CDR1 is SQVTM and CDR2 ANQGSEA. The CDR3 loop spans 13 amino acids. CDR3 coding DNA: TGCAGCGTGGTTACAGGGAACACCGGGGAGCTGTTTTTT. Residues: CSVVTGNTGELFF.

The V gene is TRBV20-1, the J gene TRBJ1-1; no clear D. Between the trimmed V and J ends, which lost 3 bases and 0 bases, there was a span of 8 bases. The CDR3 loop spans 13 amino acids. Germline values: CDR1 DFQATT, CDR2 SNEGSKA (reference sequence). The DNA of the CDR3 is TGCAGTGCTAGTGAACCCATGAACACTGAAGCTTTCTTT. Amino acids: CSASEPMNTEAFF.

The gene calls are TRBV5-5 and TRBJ1-5; 7 bases fit TRBD1. With V trimmed by 4 bases and J by 4 bases, 5 bases remained unmatched. Germline V gene lookup returns CDR1 SGHKS and CDR2 YYEKEE (reference sequence). CDR3 length: 14 amino acids. CDR3 DNA sequence: TGTGCCAGCAGCCCTCCGGGACAGAATCAGCCCCAGCATTTT. This codes for CASSPPGQNQPQHF.

The chain employs TRBV7-2 and TRBJ1-5; D gene unclear. Germline-derived CDR1 and CDR2 are SGHTA and FQGNSA. Trimming removed 4 bases at V and 3 bases at J, with 16 bases between. The CDR3 contains 16 residues. CDR3: CASSSAAWTDNQPQHF. CDR3 nucleotides: TGTGCCAGCAGCTCCGCGGCGTGGACGGACAATCAGCCCCAGCATTTT. Based on the CDR3 plus reference TRBV7-2 and TRBJ1-5, the full variable domain is GAGVSQSPSNKVTEKGKDVELRCDPISGHTALYWYRQSLGQGLEFLIYFQGNSAPDKSGLPSDRFSAERTGGSVSTLTIQRTQQEDSAVYLCASSSAAWTDNQPQHFGDGTRLSIL.

This chain joins TRBV6-5 and TRBJ1-2; 9 bases are a match to TRBD1. V shed 6 bases and J 7 bases; nucleotides not matched to a gene: 6. Germline V gives CDR1 MNHEY, CDR2 SVGAGI. This CDR3 is built from 13 residues. The DNA for the CDR3 is TGTGCCAGCAGACTTACAGGGGGCAGTGGCTACACCTTC. Residues: CASRLTGGSGYTF.

This chain links TRBV5-1 with TRBJ2-3; D gene unclear. Germline CDR1 reads SGHRS; CDR2 reads YFSETQ. V was shortened by 2 bases and J by 3 bases, with 13 bases between the two germline ends. This CDR3 is built from 15 residues. The CDR3, as DNA: TGCGCCAGCAGCTTCGATAATCCAGCGACAGATACGCAGTATTTT. It encodes CASSFDNPATDTQYF.

The chain employs TRBV11-2 and TRBJ1-1; D possibly corresponds to TRBD1 (5 bases). This CDR3 has 14 residues. Trimming took off 5 bases at V and 1 base at J, with 11 bases between the two ends. Germline-derived CDR1 and CDR2 are SGHAT and FQNNGV. This chain's CDR3 is CASSTRQRNTEAFF. The DNA of the CDR3 is TGTGCCAGCAGCACAAGACAGAGGAACACTGAAGCTTTCTTT. Full variable domain (outside the CDR3, taken from reference TRBV11-2 and TRBJ1-1): EAGVAQSPRYKIIEKRQSVAFWCNPISGHATLYWYQQILGQGPKLLIQFQNNGVVDDSQLPKDRFSAERLKGVDSTLKIQPAKLEDSAVYLCASSTRQRNTEAFFGQGTRLTVV.

The V gene is TRBV11-2, the J gene TRBJ1-2, with 10 bases aligning to TRBD1. Trimming took 5 bases from V and 4 from J; bases not matched to a gene: 10. The CDR3 sequence is 16 residues long. Per germline, CDR1 SGHAT and CDR2 FQNNGV. The CDR3 nucleotides are TGTGCCAGCAGCAGGGACAGGGGTGGTTCTATCTATGGCTACACCTTC. Translated: CASSRDRGGSIYGYTF.

The chain links TRBV19 to TRBJ1-2; 7 bases line up with TRBD1. The length of the CDR3 is 14 residues. The ends lost 5 bases at V and 4 bases at J; junction bases unmatched: 7. Germline CDR1 reads LNHDA; CDR2 reads SQIVND (reference sequence). CDR3 sequence (DNA): TGTGCCAGTAGTGACCAGGGGGTGATCTATGGCTACACCTTC. As protein: CASSDQGVIYGYTF.

This chain joins TRBV28 and TRBJ1-4; tentative D call: TRBD1 (5 bases). Looked up from germline, CDR1 is MDHEN and CDR2 is SYDVKM. The CDR3 has 14 amino acids. Trimming took 3 bases from V and 8 from J, leaving 13 bases between them. Here the CDR3 DNA reads TGTGCCAGCAGTTTCGGGACCACAAGGGAAAAACTGTTTTTT. Translation: CASSFGTTREKLFF.

The chain couples TRBV15 to TRBJ2-7; possible D gene TRBD1, 6 bases. The CDR3 contains 14 residues. Germline V lookup: CDR1 LNHNV, CDR2 YYDKDF (reference sequence). Trimming pared 0 bases from V and 4 bases from J, leaving 10 bases between. The CDR3 coding sequence is TGTGCCACCAGCAGAGACAGGGGCGGATACGAGCAGTACTTC. As protein: CATSRDRGGYEQYF.

The sample holds one count of this clone. This chain links TRBV29-1 with TRBJ1-1; D remains ambiguous. Looked up from germline, CDR1 is SQVTM and CDR2 is ANQGSEA. There are 11 residues in the CDR3. The ends were cut back, 7 bases at V and 1 base at J, with 7 bases in the middle. The CDR3 spells CSARQNTEAFF. In DNA form, the CDR3 reads TGCAGCGCCCGCCAGAACACTGAAGCTTTCTTT.

This rearrangement joins TRBV21-1 to TRBJ2-5; the table's D call of TRBD2 was not tested on the DNA. TRBV21-1 is labeled a pseudogene. The CDR3 loop spans 14 amino acids. The CDR3 DNA reads as TGTGCCAGCAGCGGGACGGGAGGGCAAGAGACCCAGTACTTC. Amino acids: CASSGTGGQETQYF.

The genes are TRBV30 and TRBJ2-1; TRBD2 matches at 7 bases. Germline V gene sequence: CDR1 GTSNPN, CDR2 SVGIG (reference sequence). The CDR3 consists of 13 residues. The V segment lost 1 base and the J segment 6 bases; nucleotides outside the gene matches: 3. CDR3 sequence (DNA): TGTGCCTGGAGTGGAGCGGGAAGCAATGAGCAGTTCTTC. It is translated as CAWSGAGSNEQFF.